Presented here are 15 T cell receptor beta chains from one specimen sequenced in a study of blood T cells in healthy people across ages. Primed by a sample-barcoded 5' primer and a J-beta primer mix, a second PCR proceeded for about 6 to 12 cycles. MiXCR, applied by TCRdb to the 5' RACE reads, yields one record per CDR3 protein. Of approximately 1.5 million distinct CDR3 sequences listed, about 32% are singletons. Sequencing was done on a sample of blood. These receptors came from a woman aged 25 to 45 in good health.

The sample holds a few counts of this clonotype. V usage is TRBV20-1 and J usage is TRBJ2-7, with 9 bases lining up with TRBD2. In germline, CDR1 is DFQATT, CDR2 SNEGSKA (reference sequence). The V gene end was trimmed by 4 bases and the J gene end by 3 bases; junction bases not matched to a gene: 16. The CDR3 has 17 amino acids. The CDR3 nucleotides are TGCAGTGCTATCGCCATTTGGGGAGGAGCGGGAGGCTACGAGCAGTACTTC. Its translation: CSAIAIWGGAGGYEQYF.

The chain recombines TRBV5-5 with TRBJ1-1; D is perhaps TRBD1 (5 bases). Trimming shortened V by 0 bases and J by 4 bases, and 22 bases separated the two germline ends. This CDR3 is 18 amino acids long. Germline V gene data show CDR1 as SGHKS and CDR2 as YYEKEE (reference sequence). The CDR3 sequence: CASSLDPGHIGSGTEAFF. The CDR3, as DNA: TGTGCCAGCAGCTTGGACCCCGGACATATTGGGAGTGGCACTGAAGCTTTCTTT.

The table lists this clonotype with a few counts. The rearrangement links TRBV18 to TRBJ2-7, with 7 bases that match TRBD1. This CDR3 has 14 residues. J gave up 5 bases and V 3 bases, and 7 bases lay outside the gene matches. The germline gives CDR1 KGHSH, CDR2 LQKENI. DNA of the CDR3: TGTGCCAGCTCACCGTCGACAGGGTACCACGAGCAGTACTTC. This translates into CASSPSTGYHEQYF.

CDR3 loop: CASSPQRADQETQYF. The CDR3 DNA sequence: TGTGCCAGCTCACCCCAGCGAGCGGACCAAGAGACCCAGTACTTC. The rearrangement links TRBV18 to TRBJ2-5, with D maybe TRBD2 (5 bases). V lost 3 bases and J lost 0, with 11 bases in between. The CDR3 has 15 residues. Germline CDR1 and CDR2: KGHSH and LQKENI. Full variable domain (rest looked up from reference TRBV18 and TRBJ2-5): NAGVMQNPRHLVRRRGQEARLRCSPMKGHSHVYWYRQLPEEGLKFMVYLQKENIIDESGMPKERFSAEFPKEGPSILRIQQVVRGDSAAYFCASSPQRADQETQYFGPGTRLLVL.

This clonotype was found once. This chain links TRBV7-2 with TRBJ2-7; no reliable D call. The germline CDR1 and CDR2 sequences are SGHTA and FQGNSA. V lost 5 bases and J lost 3, with 11 bases in between. The CDR3 spans 13 residues. CDR3 DNA: TGTGCCAGCAGCCCCAGCTGGGACTACGAGCAGTACTTC. Translated: CASSPSWDYEQYF.

The gene calls are TRBV6-1 and TRBJ1-2; tentative D call: TRBD1 (6 bases). The CDR3 length is 12 residues. V lost 6 bases, J lost 6 bases, and 11 bases lay in between. CDR1 and CDR2 (germline): MNHNS, SASEGT. The CDR3 is CASRQGMHGYTF. In nucleotides, the CDR3 is TGTGCCAGCAGGCAGGGGATGCATGGCTACACCTTC.

The V call is TRBV9, the J call TRBJ2-7, with TRBD2 matching 10 bases. The germline V gene has CDR1 SGDLS and CDR2 YYNGEE. The CDR3 contains 15 residues. Unmatched junction bases numbered 6, after V lost 3 bases and J lost 3 bases. CDR3: CASSAAGLADYEQYF. DNA of the CDR3: TGTGCCAGCAGCGCAGCAGGACTAGCGGACTACGAGCAGTACTTC.

Of note for this clonotype: A much more abundant neighbour one base away suggests this may be a read error. The J gene is TRBJ2-7, the V gene TRBV4-1; possible D gene TRBD2, 5 bases. The CDR3 is 13 amino acids. The V gene's germline CDR1 is MGHRA and CDR2 YSYEKL. CDR3 residues: CASSQDPSYEQCF. The CDR3 DNA reads TGCGCCAGCAGCCAAGATCCTAGCTACGAGCAGTGCTTC.

This sequence joins TRBV3-1 and TRBJ2-1; 8 nucleotides line up with TRBD2. Germline assignment: CDR1 LGHDT and CDR2 YNNKEL (reference sequence). The CDR3 has 15 amino acids. V shed 3 bases and J 3 bases; nucleotides not matched to a gene: 4. In DNA form, the CDR3 reads TGTGCCAGCAGCCACCGGGGGGGCCTCTACAATGAGCAGTTCTTC. Translated: CASSHRGGLYNEQFF.

A remark on this clonotype: A single base separates this from a much larger clone, so it may be a read error. The V call is TRBV29-1, the J call TRBJ2-3; perhaps TRBD1 as D (6 bases). CDR3 length: 13 amino acids. CDR1 is SQVTM, CDR2 ANQGSEA, per germline. V was trimmed by 6 bases and J by 8 bases, leaving 18 bases between them. CDR3 in amino acids: CSVSTGNPGTQYF. The CDR3 coding sequence is TGCAGCGTATCTACAGGGAACCCAGGTACGCAGTATTTT.

The chain has TRBV10-2 and TRBJ2-1, with D tentatively TRBD1 or TRBD2 (5 bases each). CDR1 and CDR2 from the germline V gene are WSHSY and SAAADI. The length of the CDR3 is 13 residues. Trimming took 4 bases from V and 10 from J, leaving 14 bases between them. The CDR3 DNA is TGCGCCAGCAGTGGGTCCCCGGGACCCGAGCAGTTCTTC. It codes for CASSGSPGPEQFF.

This clonotype was counted a single time. The rearrangement uses TRBV5-5 and TRBJ1-2; D perhaps matches TRBD1 (5 bases). The CDR3 sequence is 16 residues long. Trimming took 0 bases from V and 5 from J, leaving 17 bases between them. The germline CDR1 and CDR2 sequences are SGHKS and YYEKEE (reference sequence). The CDR3 region has the DNA TGTGCCAGCAGCTTGGAGCTGGGCCCGGGGGGATATGGCTACACCTTC. Protein sequence: CASSLELGPGGYGYTF. Full variable domain (rest looked up from reference TRBV5-5 and TRBJ1-2): DAGVTQSPTHLIKTRGQQVTLRCSPISGHKSVSWYQQVLGQGPQFIFQYYEKEERGRGNFPDRFSARQFPNYSSELNVNALLLGDSALYLCASSLELGPGGYGYTFGSGTRLTVV.

In regard to this clonotype: A much more abundant neighbour one base away suggests this may be a read error. The rearrangement links TRBV29-1 to TRBJ2-3; weak D call: TRBD1 (5 bases). The CDR3 totals 14 residues. Germline lookup yields CDR1 SQVTM and CDR2 ANQGSEA. The V gene lost 4 bases and the J gene lost 8 bases, with 19 bases spanning the gap. The CDR3 spells CSVGFWQGEITQYF. The CDR3 DNA reads as TGCAGCGTTGGGTTCTGGCAAGGGGAAATTACGCAGTATTTT.

The V call is TRBV2, the J call TRBJ2-3; unclear D gene. Germline CDR1 is SNHLY and CDR2 is FYNNEI. The CDR3 covers 12 residues. The V end was cut by 9 bases, the J end by 4 bases, with 11 bases between. CDR3 bases: TGTGCCAGTCCTCAGACTCCAGATACGCAGTATTTT. It encodes CASPQTPDTQYF.

This clonotype has only a few counts. The chain has TRBV11-2 and TRBJ2-6; no reliable D call. Germline V CDR1 and CDR2: SGHAT, FQNNGV. Trimming stripped 4 bases from V and 0 bases from J, with 13 bases between. This CDR3 spans 17 amino acids. CDR3 sequence reads: CASSSLWGNSGANVLTF. DNA of the CDR3: TGTGCCAGCAGCTCCCTATGGGGAAACTCTGGGGCCAACGTCCTGACTTTC. The full variable domain, with the rest looked up from reference TRBV11-2 and TRBJ2-6, is EAGVAQSPRYKIIEKRQSVAFWCNPISGHATLYWYQQILGQGPKLLIQFQNNGVVDDSQLPKDRFSAERLKGVDSTLKIQPAKLEDSAVYLCASSSLWGNSGANVLTFGAGSRLTVL.